This TCR beta chain was retrieved from a study of blood T cell repertoires in COVID-19 (dated by TCRdb to 2019 to 2021). About the study as a whole: Collaborator samples came from the United States, Italy and Spain and covered acute and convalescent phases of COVID-19. The prospective study material was composed of cDNA or gDNA derived from T cells, B-cell-depleted T cells, or PBMCs. Deeply sampled blood TCRbeta repertoires from subjects exposed to, actively infected with, or recovered from COVID-19 were included in the dataset. The repertoires were made available in a free public database intended to serve as a resource for research on the immune response to SARS-CoV-2. Samples were obtained from the ongoing ImmuneRACE study (first 160 participants) and from 950 to 1,500 subjects provided by 6 global collaborators. Nearly every sample came with metadata listing a de-identified subject ID, COVID-19 status, age in years and sex. Where available, HLA class I and class II types were obtained from metadata supplied by the sample provider rather than from assay-based typing.

In Seattle, one collaborating source enrolled patients while the infection was active and tracked those patients longitudinally over the course of disease. Collaborating institutions collected whole blood in K2EDTA tubes following their own protocols. For TCRbeta analysis, collaborators shipped samples as frozen whole blood, isolated PBMCs, or DNA extracted from either of those sample types. The study at large found these results: Clinical and demographic metadata were provided uncurated, with the amount varying by source and participant.

In its sample, this clone was seen a few times. Its antigen is currently not known. No qualities accompany the bases; no much larger clone lies one base away. TCRbeta CDR3 regions were amplified from genomic DNA using the immunoSEQ Assay, a bias-controlled multiplex PCR. Per the source publication's procedure: The number of nucleated cells in each sample was estimated by amplification of reference gene primers within the assay. To quantify the absolute abundance of each unique TCRbeta CDR3 rearrangement, sequence reads were collapsed and filtered. For each sample, productive Simpson clonality was calculated as the square root of Simpson's diversity index across productive rearrangements. TCRdb stores this immuneACCESS table with in-frame sequences only. Part of the clones is absent; in the studies checked, under half of the shortfall reflects unresolved V genes, and no reason is known for the rest. The DNA was the basis for D and trimming; V, J and clone size are from that table. A total of 270,000 or so clones appear in this sample, approximately 84% of them only once. More than 1.1% of the sample comes from the top ten.

Including cysteine and phenylalanine, the CDR3 has 17 amino acids. The CDR3 DNA has 51 bases and is translated from base 1. Cut back by 10 bases and 1 base, the V and J ends lie 22 bases apart. CDR1 and CDR2, per the germline V gene, are MDHEN and SYDVKM. This sequence was found in a human donor with COVID-19, enrolled during active disease. The donor label of this sample is uncertain. Rearrangement joined TRBV28 to TRBJ1-4; TRBD1 is a possible D gene, resting on 6 matching bases. Sequenced sample: peripheral blood. The DNA sequence is TGTGCCATCACTCCAGGTGGGGGGGGCCAAACTAATGAAAAACTGTTTTTT. This encodes CAITPGGGGQTNEKLFF.